This T cell receptor (beta chain) was identified in a study of blood T cell repertoires in COVID-19. Assay: immunoSEQ multiplex PCR; the TCRdb copy retains only in-frame clones and omits some. The sample carries about 270,000 clones, about 88% recorded once. The CDR3 consists of 17 residues. The sequence was collected from a woman in her seventies with COVID-19, enrolled during active disease. The chain carries TRBV21-1 and TRBJ2-5; the DNA was not compared with TRBD1, the D call given in the table. TRBV21-1 is a documented pseudogene. The sample consisted of peripheral blood. CDR3 nucleotide sequence: TGTGCCAGCAGCAAGGGTAGAAACAGGGGATACCAAGAGACCCAGTACTTC. Translating gives CASSKGRNRGYQETQYF.